A selection of T cell receptor beta chains follows, all from one sample in a study of blood T cell repertoires in COVID-19. Sequenced by immunoSEQ multiplex PCR; TCRdb stores in-frame clones only, minus some. The table has 95,000 to 150,000 clones, about four fifths seen once. Sample: peripheral blood. The source is a man aged 55 to 70 with active or convalescent COVID-19. CDR3s include the opening cysteine and the closing phenylalanine or tryptophan. The order of the fields is J gene, V gene, D gene, CDR3 protein, CDR3 DNA. D genes are given only for firm matches.

TRBJ2-1 TRBV10-2 TRBD2 CASSEGTSAEQFF TGCGCCAGCAGTGAAGGGACTAGCGCGGAGCAGTTCTTC
TRBJ1-4 TRBV6-6 TRBD1 CASSQGGGDEKLFF TGTGCCAGCAGCCAGGGGGGTGGAGACGAAAAACTGTTTTTT
TRBJ1-5 TRBV27 - CASSSKQDQPQHF TGTGCCAGCAGTTCCAAACAGGATCAGCCCCAGCATTTT
TRBJ2-2 TRBV27 - CASSPPTSETGELFF TGTGCCAGCAGTCCCCCCACATCGGAGACCGGGGAGCTGTTTTTT
TRBJ2-5 TRBV5-4 - CASSLYAGQETQYF TGTGCCAGCAGCTTGTATGCAGGGCAAGAGACCCAGTACTTC
TRBJ2-7 TRBV7-8 - CASSLPRAPYEQYF TGTGCCAGCAGCTTACCGAGGGCCCCCTACGAGCAGTACTTC
TRBJ2-3 TRBV4-3 TRBD2 CASSQDTSGGLVTQYF TGCGCCAGCAGCCAAGATACTAGCGGCGGGTTGGTTACGCAGTATTTT
TRBJ1-4 TRBV10-3 - CATGGTNEKLFF TGTGCCACAGGAGGGACTAATGAAAAACTGTTTTTT
TRBJ1-3 TRBV6-6 TRBD1 CASSSRDRAGNTIYF TGTGCCAGCAGTTCCCGGGACAGGGCTGGAAACACCATATATTTT
TRBJ2-2 TRBV9 TRBD2 CASSPRQGAGLAGTGELFF TGTGCCAGCAGCCCAAGACAGGGGGCGGGACTAGCGGGAACCGGGGAGCTGTTTTTT
TRBJ2-3 TRBV15 - CATSTHADTQYF TGTGCCACCAGCACTCATGCGGATACGCAGTATTTT